This TCR beta chain was found in a study of T cells in Graves' hyperthyroidism and ophthalmopathy (dated by TCRdb to about 2019). For the wider study: TCR V-J signatures able to tell the groups apart were searched for in a discovery cohort of 90 to 100 patients, of whom 40 to 45 had Graves' ophthalmopathy and 55 to 65 had stable Graves' hyperthyroidism. The paper reports TCR Vbeta CDR3 sequencing of approximately 140 peripheral blood samples: 43 ophthalmopathy, 70 to 85 hyperthyroidism and around 17 progressor patients. The study also compared thyroid tissue and blood T-cell repertoires from 6 or 7 Graves' hyperthyroidism patients. After blood sampling, hyperthyroidism patients were treated with methimazole at a starting dose of 30 mg daily, and ophthalmopathy patients were treated with high-dose intravenous methylprednisolone. Prospective prediction of ophthalmopathy was tested in an independent validation cohort consisting of under 20 hyperthyroidism patients and 17 patients who later progressed to ophthalmopathy. For training and testing, the roughly 100 patients in the discovery cohort were randomly divided in a 7:3 ratio. Broad study findings and their caveats: In validation, progression to ophthalmopathy was predicted by the model with 70% to 71% sensitivity and roughly 72% specificity, a median of roughly six months before onset. Most expanded thyroid clonotypes (frequency above 0.001) were also found in blood, which suggests that blood repertoires may mirror thyroid immune responses. A 13 V-J signature model separated ophthalmopathy from stable hyperthyroidism, with around 91% sensitivity and about 81% specificity in cross-validation and 80%/75% in testing. No statistical method was used to fix the sample size in advance, and group allocation was not hidden from the investigators.

The study excluded patients with uncontrolled infections, other autoimmune diseases, pregnancy or lactation. Diagnoses relied on clinical symptoms, serum thyroxine and TRAb, thyroid ultrasound and orbital computed tomography. Trizol reagent was used to extract total RNA, and RNA quality was then checked on an Agilent 2100 Bioanalyzer. The TCR beta CDR3 regions were amplified from RNA transcripts. The first round of RT-PCR for the TCR CDR3 was performed with the HTBI primer set and the Qiagen OneStep RT-PCR kit. Libraries were constructed in a second round of multiplex PCR, after which size selection and purification were performed. Paired-end sequencing of the libraries was performed with 100 bp reads on an Illumina HiSeq2000. In the source study's methods: Raw data were processed with SOAPnuke, discarding reads with adapters, uncalled bases, mean Phred below 15, or no exact constant-primer or identifier match. High-quality paired reads were merged with COPE v1.2.5, and unique nucleotide sequences were defined as clonotypes. Clonotypes were aligned to IMGT TRBV, TRBD and TRBJ reference segments using MiTCR v1.1. Only V-J combinations with frequency above 0.0001, covering 99% to 99.2% of repertoires, were analysed. A TCS score was defined as the ratio between F50 (clonal expansion) and ExV (chaos), using BLOSUM62-based TCRdist between CDR3 peptides within each V-J. Welch's t-statistics and random forest reduced around 550 V-J features to 10 to 15, which were used in a naive Bayes classifier (R e1071). The similarity between thyroid and blood repertoires was quantified using the Morisita-Horn index. TCRdb reprocessing: public reads trimmed at Q25 with fastp, clones called with MiXCR, in-frame beta chains kept. One record per CDR3 amino acid sequence lists the most common genes and DNA. TCRdb's processing, not the study's, gives the V and J calls here. Within this sample are around 660,000 distinct CDR3 sequences, with about 45% of them counted one time only. Jointly, the top ten make up less than 8.5% of the sample.

There are 12 amino acids in the CDR3, from cysteine to phenylalanine inclusive. The DNA shown is the 36-base CDR3, in frame from base 1. CDR1 and CDR2, per the germline V gene (reference sequence), are DFQATT and SNEGSKA. The junction shows trimming of 3 bases on V and 4 bases on J, plus 9 bases between the germline ends. As for this clonotype: The antigen it binds to is not known. No much larger clonotype is one base removed from it; base qualities were not supplied.

Specimen: peripheral blood or thyroid tissue (not recorded which). This receptor chain uses TRBV20-1 and TRBJ2-5; the D segment might be TRBD1 or TRBD2, since each matches 5 bases. This receptor was obtained from an adult man with Graves' disease, either hyperthyroidism or ophthalmopathy (not recorded which). CDR3 reads: CSASGDGETQYF. The bases are TGCAGTGCTAGCGGGGACGGAGAGACCCAGTACTTC.